The 32 T cell receptor beta chains given below trace back to one sample, sequenced in a study of blood T cell repertoires in COVID-19. Repertoires were generated with immunoSEQ multiplex PCR, while TCRdb's copy carries only in-frame clones and drops some. The data contain 110,000 or so clones, 65% to 85% of them seen just once; the ten biggest clones take up around 1.5%. Input material: peripheral blood. The receptors derive from a man in his fifties with acute or convalescent COVID-19.

V usage is TRBV10-3 and J usage is TRBJ2-7; a possible D gene is TRBD1 (5 bases). V gave up 7 bases and J gave up 3 bases, with 19 bases separating them. CDR1 ENHRY and CDR2 SYGVKD come from the germline V gene. The CDR3 covers 15 residues. Here the CDR3 reads CAINRGHEEYYEQYV. The CDR3 DNA reads as TGTGCCATCAATAGGGGTCACGAAGAATACTACGAGCAGTACGTC.

Only a few counts were recorded for this clone. The rearrangement joins TRBV19 to TRBJ1-6; 8 nucleotides align to TRBD1. Per germline, CDR1 LNHDA and CDR2 SQIVND (reference sequence). V trimming: 3 bases; J trimming: 10 bases; junction bases outside the gene matches: 5. CDR3 length: 14 amino acids. CDR3 coding DNA: TGTGCCAGTAGTATTGACAGGGGTTACTCACCCCTCCACTTT. This encodes CASSIDRGYSPLHF.

The chain has TRBV15 and TRBJ2-7; D unclear. From germline, CDR1 is LNHNV and CDR2 YYDKDF (reference sequence). This CDR3 comprises 13 residues. Deletions cut 0 bases from V and 0 bases from J, with 3 bases between. CDR3 amino acids: CATSRDHSYEQYF. The CDR3 DNA follows: TGTGCCACCAGCAGAGATCACTCCTACGAGCAGTACTTC.

This chain uses TRBV4-1 with TRBJ2-2, with TRBD1 matching over 7 bases. CDR3 length equals 17 residues. Trimming removed 2 bases from V and 1 base from J; junction bases left unmatched: 7. The germline gives CDR1 MGHRA, CDR2 YSYEKL. CDR3 in DNA: TGCGCCAGCAGCCAACCCTTGAGACAGGGGAACACCGGGGAGCTGTTTTTT. Its translation is CASSQPLRQGNTGELFF.

This clone has only one observation. The V and J genes are TRBV11-2 and TRBJ1-3; 7 bases align to TRBD1. The CDR3 sequence is 17 residues long. With 1 base clipped from V and 0 bases from J, the junction kept 6 bases outside the gene matches. Germline V lookup: CDR1 SGHAT, CDR2 FQNNGV. Here the CDR3 DNA reads TGTGCCAGCAGCTTAGTGGGGGACAGTTACTCTGGAAACACCATATATTTT. Encoded protein: CASSLVGDSYSGNTIYF.

This chain uses TRBV3-1 (or the pseudogene TRBV3-2) with TRBJ1-2; the match to TRBD1 covers 8 bases. Germline V gene lookup returns CDR1 LGHDT and CDR2 YNNKEL (reference sequence). The CDR3 contains 13 residues. V gave up 4 bases and J gave up 4 bases; unmatched junction bases: 2. CDR3 coding DNA: TGTGCCAGCAGCCCCGGACAGGGCTATGGCTACACCTTC. It yields the protein CASSPGQGYGYTF.

This clone was seen a few times. This specimen includes other DNA sequences encoding the same CDR3. The chain uses TRBV5-1 and TRBJ1-1, with D tentatively TRBD1 (6 bases). The V gene's germline CDR1 is SGHRS and CDR2 YFSETQ. The CDR3 covers 13 residues. V lost 2 bases and J 8 bases, leaving 13 bases between the germline ends. DNA of the CDR3: TGCGCCAGCAGCTTAAGACAGGCCGCCGAAGCTTTCTTT. It yields the protein CASSLRQAAEAFF.

This chain joins TRBV5-1 and TRBJ2-3, with unresolved D. The germline V gene has CDR1 SGHRS and CDR2 YFSETQ. The V and J ends lost 2 bases and 6 bases respectively, with 4 bases between them. The CDR3 sequence is 11 residues long. The CDR3 sequence: CASSFRDTQYF. CDR3 DNA: TGCGCCAGCAGCTTCCGGGATACGCAGTATTTT.

The V gene is TRBV11-2, the J gene TRBJ1-1, with D tentatively TRBD1 (5 bases). The CDR3 length is 14 residues. Germline V gene sequence: CDR1 SGHAT, CDR2 FQNNGV. The V and J ends lost 3 bases and 5 bases respectively, with 13 bases between them. The CDR3 loop reads CASSFRERGTEAFF. The CDR3 nucleotides read TGTGCCAGCAGCTTTCGGGAGAGGGGAACTGAAGCTTTCTTT.

The genes are TRBV12-3 or TRBV12-4 and TRBJ1-2, with D unresolved. CDR3 length: 13 amino acids. Between the trimmed V and J ends, which lost 6 bases and 3 bases, there was a span of 11 bases. In DNA form, the CDR3 reads TGTGCCAGCAGCCCCGGGAGCTACTATGGCTACACCTTC. It is translated as CASSPGSYYGYTF.

V usage is TRBV5-8 and J usage is TRBJ2-1; D perhaps matches TRBD2 (7 bases). V gave up 2 bases and J gave up 7 bases, with 13 bases separating them. This CDR3 is built from 14 residues. Looked up from germline, CDR1 is SGHTS and CDR2 is YDEGEE. The CDR3: CASSFWGGRNEQFF. CDR3 DNA sequence: TGTGCCAGCAGCTTCTGGGGGGGCCGTAATGAGCAGTTCTTC. Combining the CDR3 with reference TRBV5-8 and TRBJ2-1 gives the whole variable domain EAGVTQSPTHLIKTRGQQATLRCSPISGHTSVYWYQQALGLGLQFLLWYDEGEERNRGNFPPRFSGRQFPNYSSELNVNALELEDSALYLCASSFWGGRNEQFFGPGTRLTVL.

The V gene is TRBV3-1 (or the pseudogene TRBV3-2), the J gene TRBJ2-1; 10 bases fit TRBD2. Germline loops: CDR1 LGHDT, CDR2 YNNKEL (reference sequence). V dropped 8 bases and J dropped 0; count of bases not matched to a gene: 4. The CDR3 contains 15 residues. CDR3 amino acids: CASGAGGVSYNEQFF. The DNA for the CDR3 is TGTGCCAGCGGAGCGGGGGGGGTCTCCTACAATGAGCAGTTCTTC.

The J gene is TRBJ2-7, the V gene TRBV5-1; 7 nucleotides agree with TRBD1. This CDR3 is built from 15 residues. Germline loops: CDR1 SGHRS, CDR2 YFSETQ. After removal of 4 bases from V and 2 bases from J, the junction contained 9 bases not matched to a gene. This chain's CDR3 is CASSDGQAITYEQYF. The CDR3 DNA reads TGCGCCAGCAGCGACGGACAGGCCATCACCTACGAGCAGTACTTC.

The V call is TRBV6-2 or TRBV6-3, the J call TRBJ1-2; a weak D match, TRBD1 (6 bases). Trimming removed 2 bases at V and 7 bases at J, with 11 bases between. The length of the CDR3 is 13 residues. Looked up from germline, CDR1 is MNHEY and CDR2 is SVGEGT. The CDR3 coding sequence is TGTGCCAGCAGTTACATACAGGGCGGTGGCTACACCTTC. Its protein product is CASSYIQGGGYTF.

The V and J genes are TRBV5-4 and TRBJ2-7, with D maybe TRBD1 (5 bases). Germline CDR1 SGHNT, CDR2 YYREEE (reference sequence). This CDR3 spans 13 amino acids. Trimming pared 1 base from V and 4 bases from J, leaving 9 bases between. As DNA, the CDR3 is TGTGCCAGCAGCTTGTATCCAGGGTACGAGCAGTACTTC. It encodes CASSLYPGYEQYF.

CDR3 sequence reads: CASSPQGRSPLHF. CDR3 bases: TGTGCCAGCAGCCCGCAGGGGAGATCACCCCTCCACTTT. The chain recombines TRBV7-8 with TRBJ1-6; D perhaps matches TRBD1 (6 bases). This CDR3 is 13 amino acids long. V was trimmed by 5 bases and J by 10 bases, leaving 12 bases between them. Germline loops: CDR1 SGHVS, CDR2 FQNEAQ.

This chain joins TRBV7-2 and TRBJ1-3; D ambiguous. Trimming removed 3 bases at V and 0 bases at J, with 15 bases between. The CDR3 has 17 amino acids. In germline, CDR1 is SGHTA, CDR2 FQGNSA. CDR3 sequence (DNA): TGTGCCAGCAGCTTGTGGCGCGCACGGAGCTCTGGAAACACCATATATTTT. Amino acid sequence: CASSLWRARSSGNTIYF.

This clone was observed once. V and J are TRBV5-1 and TRBJ2-1; 11 nucleotides line up with TRBD2. CDR3 length: 16 residues. Germline V gene sequence: CDR1 SGHRS, CDR2 YFSETQ. The V gene end was trimmed by 1 base and the J gene end by 7 bases; junction bases not matched to a gene: 7. CDR3 amino acids: CASSLRVLAGVNEQFF. CDR3 DNA: TGCGCCAGCAGCTTGAGGGTACTAGCGGGGGTAAATGAGCAGTTCTTC.

The chain uses TRBV20-1 and TRBJ1-2; D gene unclear. This CDR3 is built from 11 residues. CDR1 is DFQATT and CDR2 is SNEGSKA in the germline V gene (reference sequence). V lost 5 bases to trimming and J lost 4 bases, with 8 bases between them. The CDR3 spells CSAYGSYGYTF. CDR3 DNA: TGCAGTGCTTACGGGAGCTATGGCTACACCTTC.

The rearrangement links TRBV3-1 (or the pseudogene TRBV3-2) to TRBJ1-1; no reliable D call. The germline CDR1 and CDR2 sequences are LGHDT and YNNKEL (reference sequence). Deletions cut 0 bases from V and 0 bases from J, with 17 bases between. This CDR3 comprises 18 residues. The chain's CDR3 is CASSQEDGIPYMNTEAFF. CDR3 sequence (DNA): TGTGCCAGCAGCCAAGAAGACGGGATTCCTTACATGAACACTGAAGCTTTCTTT.

The chain has TRBV9 and TRBJ1-1, with a weak D call TRBD1 (5 bases). Trimming shortened V by 0 bases and J by 3 bases, and 12 bases separated the two germline ends. The CDR3 length is 15 residues. Per the germline V gene, CDR1 is SGDLS and CDR2 is YYNGEE. CDR3 sequence reads: CASSVGAGLDTEAFF. The CDR3 region has the DNA TGTGCCAGCAGCGTAGGTGCAGGGCTGGACACTGAAGCTTTCTTT.

This clone was seen only once. This sequence joins TRBV9 and TRBJ1-1; 9 bases are a match to TRBD1. Germline loops: CDR1 SGDLS, CDR2 YYNGEE. J gave up 5 bases and V 3 bases, and 5 bases lay outside the gene matches. The length of the CDR3 is 14 residues. CDR3 in amino acids: CASSGTGGPTEAFF. The CDR3 nucleotides read TGTGCCAGCAGCGGCACAGGGGGCCCGACTGAAGCTTTCTTT. Supplemented by reference TRBV9 and TRBJ1-1, the full variable domain reads DSGVTQTPKHLITATGQRVTLRCSPRSGDLSVYWYQQSLDQGLQFLIQYYNGEERAKGNILERFSAQQFPDLHSELNLSSLELGDSALYFCASSGTGGPTEAFFGQGTRLTVV.

V is TRBV6-6 and J is TRBJ1-1; possible D gene TRBD1, 5 bases. Germline assignment: CDR1 MNHNY and CDR2 SVGAGI (reference sequence). V was pared by 7 bases and J by 1 base, with 10 bases between. The CDR3 totals 13 residues. The CDR3 nucleotides read TGTGCCAGCACCGGGGGGGGGAACACTGAAGCTTTCTTT. This sequence encodes CASTGGGNTEAFF.

V usage is TRBV30 and J usage is TRBJ2-2; 7 bases match TRBD1. Germline assignment: CDR1 GTSNPN and CDR2 SVGIG (reference sequence). V trimming: 4 bases; J trimming: 6 bases; junction bases outside the gene matches: 5. This CDR3 is built from 13 residues. CDR3 coding DNA: TGTGCCTGGAACAGGGGATTGGCCGGGGAGCTGTTTTTT. Translation: CAWNRGLAGELFF.

This sequence joins TRBV12-5 and TRBJ1-1; possible D gene TRBD1, 5 bases. Germline V gene sequence: CDR1 LGHNT, CDR2 FRNRAP. Trimming removed 0 bases from V and 6 bases from J, with 14 bases in between. The CDR3 covers 15 residues. The CDR3 loop reads CASGLVLTRESEAFF. For the CDR3, the DNA is TGTGCTAGTGGTTTGGTACTTACCAGGGAATCTGAAGCTTTCTTT.

DNA for the CDR3: TGTGCCAGCAGCTCCCCGGGACAGTACAATGAGCAGTTCTTC. Its translation is CASSSPGQYNEQFF. This rearrangement joins TRBV7-9 to TRBJ2-1, with 7 bases matching TRBD1. This CDR3 region has 14 residues. CDR1 and CDR2 (germline): SEHNR, FQNEAQ (reference sequence). V shed 4 bases, J shed 4 bases, and the junction held 4 bases outside the gene matches.

The rearrangement links TRBV7-2 to TRBJ1-3; no firm D call. Germline CDR1 is SGHTA and CDR2 is FQGNSA. V was pared by 0 bases and J by 0 bases, with 9 bases between. The CDR3 contains 16 residues. CDR3 residues: CASSLAGGSSGNTIYF. In DNA, the CDR3 is TGTGCCAGCAGCTTAGCGGGCGGGTCCTCTGGAAACACCATATATTTT.

This clone was seen more than once but under ten times. The chain combines TRBV25-1 with TRBJ2-7; a weak D match, TRBD2 (6 bases). Looked up from germline, CDR1 is MGHDK and CDR2 is SYGVNS. V lost 8 bases and J 5 bases, leaving 10 bases between the germline ends. The CDR3 is 11 amino acids. The CDR3: CASEEGNEQYF. For the CDR3, the DNA is TGTGCCAGCGAGGAGGGGAACGAGCAGTACTTC.

V is TRBV28 and J is TRBJ1-3, with 7 bases that match TRBD1. V lost 6 bases, J lost 0 bases, and 5 bases stayed unmatched. Germline V lookup: CDR1 MDHEN, CDR2 SYDVKM. CDR3 length: 15 amino acids. The CDR3 reads CASSPGDSSGNTIYF. In DNA form, the CDR3 reads TGTGCCAGCAGCCCAGGGGACAGCTCTGGAAACACCATATATTTT.

The V and J genes are TRBV3-1 (or the pseudogene TRBV3-2) and TRBJ2-1; 7 positions agree with TRBD2. This CDR3 has 15 amino acids. From germline, CDR1 is LGHDT and CDR2 YNNKEL (reference sequence). V lost 5 bases and J lost 5; bases outside the gene matches: 9. The CDR3 region has the DNA TGTGCCAGCAGCTCAACGGGACTACTCGACAATGAGCAGTTCTTC. Amino acid sequence: CASSSTGLLDNEQFF.

The chain recombines TRBV18 with TRBJ1-2, with D possibly matching TRBD1 (5 bases). Looked up from germline, CDR1 is KGHSH and CDR2 is LQKENI. Trimming removed 3 bases at V and 0 bases at J, with 23 bases between. The CDR3 sequence is 19 residues long. CDR3 region: CASSPSSHPIGASNYGYTF. CDR3 bases: TGTGCCAGCTCACCGAGTAGTCACCCAATTGGGGCATCTAACTATGGCTACACCTTC.

This rearrangement joins TRBV6-5 to TRBJ2-5; D possibly corresponds to TRBD1 (6 bases). Trimming removed 5 bases from V and 4 bases from J, with 17 bases in between. The V gene's germline CDR1 is MNHEY and CDR2 SVGAGI. This CDR3 is 15 amino acids long. As DNA, the CDR3 is TGTGCCAGCAGTCTGGGCGGCCAAGGGGGAGAGACCCAGTACTTC. Its translation is CASSLGGQGGETQYF.